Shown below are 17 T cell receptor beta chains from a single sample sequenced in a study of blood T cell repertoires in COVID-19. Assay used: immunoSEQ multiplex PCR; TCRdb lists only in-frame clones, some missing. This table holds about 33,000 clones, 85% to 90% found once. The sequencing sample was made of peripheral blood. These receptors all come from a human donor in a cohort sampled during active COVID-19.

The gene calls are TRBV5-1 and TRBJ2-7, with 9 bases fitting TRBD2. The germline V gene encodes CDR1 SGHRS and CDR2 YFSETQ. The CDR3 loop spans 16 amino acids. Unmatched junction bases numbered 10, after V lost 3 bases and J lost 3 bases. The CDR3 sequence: CASSYGTSSTGYEQYF. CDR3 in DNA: TGCGCCAGCAGCTACGGGACTAGCTCAACGGGCTACGAGCAGTACTTC. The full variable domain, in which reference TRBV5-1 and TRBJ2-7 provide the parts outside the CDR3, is KAGVTQTPRYLIKTRGQQVTLSCSPISGHRSVSWYQQTPGQGLQFLFEYFSETQRNKGNFPGRFSGRQFSNSRSEMNVSTLELGDSALYLCASSYGTSSTGYEQYFGPGTRLTVT.

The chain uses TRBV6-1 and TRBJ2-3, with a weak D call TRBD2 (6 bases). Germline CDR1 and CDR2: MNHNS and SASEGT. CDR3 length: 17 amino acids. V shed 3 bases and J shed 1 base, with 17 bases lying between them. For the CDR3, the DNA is TGTGCCAGCAGTGAGTCCCTCGGGGGATTTGGCACAGATACGCAGTATTTT. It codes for CASSESLGGFGTDTQYF.

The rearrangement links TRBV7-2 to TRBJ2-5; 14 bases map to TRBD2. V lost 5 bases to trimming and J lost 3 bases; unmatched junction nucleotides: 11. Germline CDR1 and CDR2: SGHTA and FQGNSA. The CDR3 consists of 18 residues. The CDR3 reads CASSLSPVGLAGEETQYF. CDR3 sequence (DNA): TGTGCCAGCAGCCTCTCCCCAGTGGGACTAGCGGGGGAAGAGACCCAGTACTTC.

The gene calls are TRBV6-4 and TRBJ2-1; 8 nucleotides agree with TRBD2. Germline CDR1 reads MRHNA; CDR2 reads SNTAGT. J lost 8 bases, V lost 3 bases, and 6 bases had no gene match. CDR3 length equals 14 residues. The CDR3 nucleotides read TGTGCCAGCAGTGAAGAGCGGGGGTACCATGAGCAGTTCTTC. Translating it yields CASSEERGYHEQFF.

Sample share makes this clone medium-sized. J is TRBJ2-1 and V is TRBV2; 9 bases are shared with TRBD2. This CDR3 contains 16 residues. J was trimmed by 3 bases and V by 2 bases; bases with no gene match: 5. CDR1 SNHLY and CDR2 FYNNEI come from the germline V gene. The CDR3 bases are TGTGCCAGCAGTGAATGGCTAGCGGGAAACTACAATGAGCAGTTCTTC. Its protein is CASSEWLAGNYNEQFF.

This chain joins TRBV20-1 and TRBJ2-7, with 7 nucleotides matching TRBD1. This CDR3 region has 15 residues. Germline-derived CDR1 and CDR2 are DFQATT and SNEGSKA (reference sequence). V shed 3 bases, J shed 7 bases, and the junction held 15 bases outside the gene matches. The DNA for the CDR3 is TGCAGTGCTAGTGCGTTAGGGGGCGAAGTGGGGGAGCAGTACTTC. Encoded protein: CSASALGGEVGEQYF.

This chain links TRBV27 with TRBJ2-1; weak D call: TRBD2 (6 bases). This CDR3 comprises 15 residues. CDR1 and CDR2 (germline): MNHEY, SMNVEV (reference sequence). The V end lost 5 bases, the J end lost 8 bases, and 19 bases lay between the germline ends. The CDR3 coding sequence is TGTGCCAGCAGTGCAGATCCGGGAGAGGACGATGAGCAGTTCTTC. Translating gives CASSADPGEDDEQFF.

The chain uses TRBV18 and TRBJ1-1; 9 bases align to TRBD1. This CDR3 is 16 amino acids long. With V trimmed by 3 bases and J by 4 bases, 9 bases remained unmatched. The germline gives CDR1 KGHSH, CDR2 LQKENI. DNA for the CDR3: TGTGCCAGCTCACCCGGACAGGGGTTGGGTGGCACTGAAGCTTTCTTT. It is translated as CASSPGQGLGGTEAFF.

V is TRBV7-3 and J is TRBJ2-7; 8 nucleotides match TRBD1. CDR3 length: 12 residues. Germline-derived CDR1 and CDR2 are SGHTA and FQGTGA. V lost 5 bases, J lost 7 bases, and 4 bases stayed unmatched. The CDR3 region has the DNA TGTGCCAGCAGCCCGACAGGGGTTGAGCAGTACTTC. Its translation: CASSPTGVEQYF.

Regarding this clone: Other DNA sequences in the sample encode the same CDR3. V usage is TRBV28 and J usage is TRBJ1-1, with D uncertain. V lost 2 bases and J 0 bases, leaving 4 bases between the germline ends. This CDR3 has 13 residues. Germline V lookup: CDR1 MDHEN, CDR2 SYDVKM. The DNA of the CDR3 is TGTGCCAGCAGTTTAACAGTGAACACTGAAGCTTTCTTT. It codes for CASSLTVNTEAFF. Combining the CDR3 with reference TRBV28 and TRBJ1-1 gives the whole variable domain DVKVTQSSRYLVKRTGEKVFLECVQDMDHENMFWYRQDPGLGLRLIYFSYDVKMKEKGDIPEGYSVSREKKERFSLILESASTNQTSMYLCASSLTVNTEAFFGQGTRLTVV.

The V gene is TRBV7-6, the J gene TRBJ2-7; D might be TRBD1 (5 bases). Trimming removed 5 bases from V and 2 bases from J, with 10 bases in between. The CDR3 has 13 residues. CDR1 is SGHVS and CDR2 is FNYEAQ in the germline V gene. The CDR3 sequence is CASSQPGTYEQYF. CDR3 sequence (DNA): TGTGCCAGCAGCCAACCAGGGACCTACGAGCAGTACTTC.

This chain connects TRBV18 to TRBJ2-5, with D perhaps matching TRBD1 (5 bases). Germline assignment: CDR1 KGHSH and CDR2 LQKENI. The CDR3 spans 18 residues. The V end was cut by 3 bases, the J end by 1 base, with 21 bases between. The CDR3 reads CASSPRRRKQGFQETQYF. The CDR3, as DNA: TGTGCCAGCTCACCTCGAAGACGAAAGCAGGGATTCCAAGAGACCCAGTACTTC.

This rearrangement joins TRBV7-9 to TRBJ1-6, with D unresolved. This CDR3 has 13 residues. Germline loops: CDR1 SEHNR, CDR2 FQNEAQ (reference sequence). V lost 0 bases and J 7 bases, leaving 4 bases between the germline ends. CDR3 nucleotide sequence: TGTGCCAGCAGCTTAGCTGAGAATTCACCCCTCCACTTT. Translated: CASSLAENSPLHF. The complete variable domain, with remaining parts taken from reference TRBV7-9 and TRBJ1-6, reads DTGVSQNPRHKITKRGQNVTFRCDPISEHNRLYWYRQTLGQGPEFLTYFQNEAQLEKSRLLSDRFSAERPKGSFSTLEIQRTEQGDSAMYLCASSLAENSPLHFGNGTRLTVT.

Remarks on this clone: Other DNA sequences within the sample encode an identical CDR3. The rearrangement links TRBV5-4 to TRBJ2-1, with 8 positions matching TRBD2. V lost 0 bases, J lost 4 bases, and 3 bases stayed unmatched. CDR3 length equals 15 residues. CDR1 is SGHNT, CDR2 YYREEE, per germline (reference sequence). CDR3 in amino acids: CASSLGAGGYNEQFF. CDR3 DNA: TGTGCCAGCAGCTTGGGGGCGGGGGGTTACAATGAGCAGTTCTTC.

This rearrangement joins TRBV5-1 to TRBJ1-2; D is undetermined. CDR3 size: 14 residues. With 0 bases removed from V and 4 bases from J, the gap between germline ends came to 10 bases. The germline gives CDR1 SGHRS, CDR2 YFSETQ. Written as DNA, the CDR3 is TGCGCCAGCAGCTTGGGGACTGTGACCTATGGCTACACCTTC. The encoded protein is CASSLGTVTYGYTF.

The CDR3 DNA follows: TGCGCCAGCAGCCGAGAGGACAGGGTCGATGAGCAGTTCTTC. Translation: CASSREDRVDEQFF. The rearrangement links TRBV4-1 to TRBJ2-1; 8 bases map to TRBD1. Germline lookup yields CDR1 MGHRA and CDR2 YSYEKL. The CDR3 is 14 amino acids. The ends lost 4 bases at V and 8 bases at J; junction bases unmatched: 7.

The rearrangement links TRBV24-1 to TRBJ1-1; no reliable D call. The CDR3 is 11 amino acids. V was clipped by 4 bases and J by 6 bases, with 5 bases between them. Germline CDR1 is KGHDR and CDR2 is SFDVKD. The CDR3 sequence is CATSDQSEAFF. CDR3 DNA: TGTGCCACCAGTGACCAATCTGAAGCTTTCTTT.